Presented here are 17 T cell receptor beta chains from one specimen sequenced in a study of cytomegalovirus exposure and HLA in healthy donors. Both 60 Vbeta primers and 13 Jbeta primers went into the PCR. The protocol was immunoSEQ multiplex PCR, while the TCRdb copy is restricted to in-frame clones and leaves out a portion. The sample has some 150,000 clones; about 80% are singletons. Input material: PBMCs. These receptors were collected from a man younger than 35 in good health and CMV-seropositive.

The rearrangement uses TRBV6-5 and TRBJ1-4; D is unresolved. Trimming stripped 6 bases from V and 3 bases from J, with 14 bases between. The CDR3 length is 15 residues. Germline assignment: CDR1 MNHEY and CDR2 SVGAGI. CDR3 sequence reads: CASRKFRSPNEKLFF. The CDR3, as DNA: TGTGCCAGCAGAAAATTCCGGAGTCCTAATGAAAAACTGTTTTTT.

The chain uses TRBV14 and TRBJ1-2, with D perhaps matching TRBD1 (5 bases). Germline CDR1 is SGHDN and CDR2 is FVKESK. The V end was cut by 0 bases, the J end by 6 bases, with 17 bases between. The CDR3 runs to 16 residues. The DNA for the CDR3 is TGTGCCAGCAGCCAAGAAATTTTCGGAGGGGAGAATGGCTACACCTTC. It is translated as CASSQEIFGGENGYTF.

The CDR3 spells CAWSRTAQGGYTF. CDR3 bases: TGTGCCTGGAGTCGGACAGCCCAAGGGGGCTACACCTTC. The rearrangement uses TRBV30 and TRBJ1-2; maybe TRBD1 (6 bases). Trimming left V 2 bases short and J 8 bases short, with 15 bases between. The CDR3 is 13 amino acids. Germline V gene data show CDR1 as GTSNPN and CDR2 as SVGIG (reference sequence).

This clone has only a few counts. This chain links TRBV9 with TRBJ1-1, with D uncertain. This CDR3 comprises 13 residues. Trimming stripped 0 bases from V and 3 bases from J, with 6 bases between. Germline loops: CDR1 SGDLS, CDR2 YYNGEE. CDR3 coding DNA: TGTGCCAGCAGCGTAGGAGGCTACACTGAAGCTTTCTTT. This codes for CASSVGGYTEAFF.

In DNA form, the CDR3 reads TGTGCCAGCAGCCGGGAGCTGATACTCCCGAACACTGAAGCTTTCTTT. It yields the protein CASSRELILPNTEAFF. The rearrangement links TRBV7-2 to TRBJ1-1, with unresolved D. The CDR3 consists of 16 residues. The ends were cut back, 5 bases at V and 1 base at J, with 17 bases in the middle. Germline assignment: CDR1 SGHTA and CDR2 FQGNSA.

The genes are TRBV18 and TRBJ2-1, with D perhaps matching TRBD2 (6 bases). V dropped 4 bases and J dropped 1 base, with 17 bases sitting between them. The CDR3 sequence is 17 residues long. In germline, CDR1 is KGHSH, CDR2 LQKENI. The chain's CDR3 is CASSRTMGGGSYNEQFF. Here the CDR3 DNA reads TGTGCCAGCTCACGAACGATGGGAGGCGGGTCCTACAATGAGCAGTTCTTC.

V is TRBV14 and J is TRBJ2-7; possibly TRBD1 for D (6 bases). The CDR3 has 13 amino acids. Trimming shortened V by 6 bases and J by 6 bases, and 15 bases separated the two germline ends. CDR1 and CDR2 (germline): SGHDN, FVKESK. This CDR3 reads CASSQTTGSEQYF. CDR3 nucleotides: TGTGCCAGCAGTCAAACTACAGGGAGCGAGCAGTACTTC.

The rearrangement joins TRBV7-2 to TRBJ1-2, with 8 nucleotides matching TRBD1. Trimming took 5 bases from V and 3 from J; bases not matched to a gene: 5. Germline values: CDR1 SGHTA, CDR2 FQGNSA. The CDR3 contains 14 residues. CDR3 loop: CASSQGAGHYGYTF. As DNA, the CDR3 is TGTGCCAGCAGCCAGGGGGCCGGTCACTATGGCTACACCTTC.

V and J are TRBV25-1 and TRBJ1-4; D is perhaps TRBD1 (5 bases). Germline V gene lookup returns CDR1 MGHDK and CDR2 SYGVNS. Trimming stripped 1 base from V and 10 bases from J, with 13 bases between. The length of the CDR3 is 14 residues. CDR3 in DNA: TGTGCCAGCAGTGAATCGAATTTGGGGGGAAAACTGTTTTTT. It specifies CASSESNLGGKLFF.

The V gene is TRBV4-1, the J gene TRBJ1-5; tentative D call: TRBD1 (5 bases). The CDR3 length is 16 residues. Germline V CDR1 and CDR2: MGHRA, YSYEKL. Between the trimmed V and J ends, which lost 0 bases and 4 bases, there was a span of 13 bases. DNA for the CDR3: TGCGCCAGCAGCCAAGATGGGAAGGGGTTGAATCAGCCCCAGCATTTT. This translates into CASSQDGKGLNQPQHF.

V gene TRBV5-1 combines with J gene TRBJ1-5; D unresolved. The V end was cut by 4 bases, the J end by 6 bases, with 14 bases between. The length of the CDR3 is 14 residues. Germline V CDR1 and CDR2: SGHRS, YFSETQ. The CDR3 region is CASSGGLVGQPQHF. DNA for the CDR3: TGCGCCAGCAGCGGTGGTCTGGTCGGTCAGCCCCAGCATTTT.

The chain has TRBV14 and TRBJ2-2; perhaps TRBD1 as D (6 bases). CDR1 SGHDN and CDR2 FVKESK come from the germline V gene. The V end lost 5 bases, the J end lost 4 bases, and 14 bases lay between the germline ends. The CDR3 sequence is 15 residues long. CDR3 sequence: CASSGSFRGTGELFF. The DNA of the CDR3 is TGTGCCAGCAGCGGAAGTTTCAGGGGCACCGGGGAGCTGTTTTTT.

The chain has TRBV7-9 and TRBJ1-1; 7 positions match TRBD1. Per germline, CDR1 SEHNR and CDR2 FQNEAQ (reference sequence). The V and J ends lost 3 bases and 3 bases, in that order; junction bases with no gene match: 7. The length of the CDR3 is 15 residues. Here the CDR3 DNA reads TGTGCCAGCAGCTTGTCGAGGGGGCGCGACACTGAAGCTTTCTTT. This codes for CASSLSRGRDTEAFF.

V gene TRBV9 combines with J gene TRBJ2-7; 8 nucleotides align to TRBD1. Germline assignment: CDR1 SGDLS and CDR2 YYNGEE. V dropped 0 bases and J dropped 4; count of bases not matched to a gene: 6. The CDR3 is made up of 15 amino acids. CDR3 region: CASSVAPDRVYEQYF. The CDR3 region has the DNA TGTGCCAGCAGCGTAGCCCCGGACAGGGTTTACGAGCAGTACTTC.

This rearrangement joins TRBV13 to TRBJ1-2; D may be TRBD1 (5 bases). CDR1 is PRHDT and CDR2 is FYEKMQ in the germline V gene (reference sequence). This CDR3 has 14 residues. The V end was cut by 4 bases, the J end by 5 bases, with 14 bases between. The CDR3: CASSSTETKYGYTF. The CDR3 nucleotides are TGTGCCAGCAGCTCGACAGAAACCAAGTATGGCTACACCTTC.

The chain is built from TRBV2 and TRBJ1-1; 7 bases fit TRBD1. Per germline, CDR1 SNHLY and CDR2 FYNNEI. The junction had 9 bases not matched to a gene; V was cut back by 5 bases and J by 6 bases. The CDR3 consists of 14 residues. CDR3 region: CASSSPLRGPEAFF. In DNA, the CDR3 is TGTGCCAGCAGTTCACCTTTGAGGGGGCCTGAAGCTTTCTTT.

This chain connects TRBV30 to TRBJ1-2; D not resolved. The germline V gene has CDR1 GTSNPN and CDR2 SVGIG (reference sequence). The V gene lost 6 bases and the J gene lost 7 bases, with 15 bases spanning the gap. This CDR3 spans 12 amino acids. Here the CDR3 reads CACPGSSGGYTF. In DNA, the CDR3 is TGTGCCTGTCCGGGGTCCTCGGGTGGCTACACCTTC.